Listed below are T cell receptor beta chains from one sample, sequenced in a study of control samples from healthy donors and cancer patients. Produced via immunoSEQ multiplex PCR; TCRdb's table is partial and in-frame only. This sample yields about 140,000 clones, of which about nine tenths are seen a single time; over 4.5% belongs to the top ten. Sequencing was done on a sample of blood. The receptors here all came from a man aged 30 to 45 in good health. Each CDR3 is given with its conserved first and last residue.

J,V,CDR3
TRBJ2-7,TRBV6-1,CASSEPRDSSYEQYF
TRBJ1-4,TRBV5-6,CASSYKQGSEKLFF
TRBJ2-3,TRBV7-2,CASSLKPGLARPDTQYF
TRBJ2-2,TRBV11-3,CASSFNSGPTTGELFF
TRBJ1-3,TRBV11-2,CASSLALGSSGNTIYF
TRBJ1-3,TRBV19,CASSIAGRGNTIYF
TRBJ1-5,TRBV2,CASSNEGLSNQPQHF
TRBJ2-5,TRBV28,CASSFPSGSVETQYF
TRBJ1-1,TRBV18,CASSPGLRRGMNTEAFF
TRBJ1-1,TRBV19,CASSSLRVETEAFF
TRBJ2-3,TRBV5-1,CASSSYAGGPTDTQYF
TRBJ2-3,TRBV6-5,CASHSGSAGTDTQYF
TRBJ2-7,TRBV29-1,CSVRMPQGSYEQYF
TRBJ2-5,TRBV6-5,CASSYSAGFQETQYF
TRBJ2-7,TRBV3-1/TRBV3-2,CASSQDGSSYEQYF
TRBJ2-2,TRBV15,CATSRDMVTGELFF
TRBJ1-2,TRBV4-3,CASSQVPGEVYGYTF
TRBJ2-5,TRBV2,CASTPGRTQETQYF
TRBJ2-3,TRBV10-3,CAISESPGLDDTQYF
TRBJ2-7,TRBV7-8,CASQALTTAGLRSYEQYF
TRBJ2-7,TRBV5-4,CASSLASEQYF
TRBJ2-3,TRBV2,CASSELAGVSDTQYF
TRBJ2-3,TRBV24-1,CATSARGLGERRTQYF
TRBJ2-2,TRBV5-1,CASSLEAGQNTGELFF
TRBJ1-3,TRBV13,CASSLDRGPGNTIYF
TRBJ1-6,TRBV19,CASSIRGAVNSPLHF
TRBJ2-2,TRBV3-1/TRBV3-2,CASSQETGTGYTGELFF
TRBJ1-4,TRBV5-4,CASSKKQGAEGNEKLFF
TRBJ2-3,TRBV12-3/TRBV12-4,CASRSDWGAQYF
TRBJ1-2,TRBV21-1,CASSKVGGLDGYTF
TRBJ2-3,TRBV5-8,CASSLGQGSDTQYF
TRBJ1-1,TRBV15,CATSSLLGSTEAFF
TRBJ1-2,TRBV9,CASSVPNRGYTF
TRBJ2-3,TRBV5-1,CASSLQGTSTDTQYF
TRBJ2-1,TRBV9,CASSVDLWNEQFF
TRBJ2-7,TRBV19,CASSMEAGDYEQYF
TRBJ2-7,TRBV6-2/TRBV6-3,CASSEDRDYEQYF
TRBJ2-2,TRBV5-1,CASCWGGAGELFF
TRBJ2-1,TRBV9,CASSPVAKRTYNEQFF
TRBJ1-1,TRBV5-1,CASSLGGTARPEAFF
TRBJ2-1,TRBV11-3,CASSPLAGGDEQFF
TRBJ2-3,TRBV4-3,CASSQDLGGGDTQYF
TRBJ2-1,TRBV7-3,CASSLTRGSYNEQFF
TRBJ2-7,TRBV5-1,CASSFIPGQGNNEQYF
TRBJ2-7,TRBV5-4,CASSARDRSYEQYF
TRBJ1-4,TRBV2,CASSGDGEKLFF
TRBJ2-6,TRBV6-2/TRBV6-3,CASSSPRGTGANVLTF
TRBJ1-3,TRBV11-2,CASSPGTGTGNTIYF
TRBJ1-2,TRBV5-1,CASSLGTGGYGYTF